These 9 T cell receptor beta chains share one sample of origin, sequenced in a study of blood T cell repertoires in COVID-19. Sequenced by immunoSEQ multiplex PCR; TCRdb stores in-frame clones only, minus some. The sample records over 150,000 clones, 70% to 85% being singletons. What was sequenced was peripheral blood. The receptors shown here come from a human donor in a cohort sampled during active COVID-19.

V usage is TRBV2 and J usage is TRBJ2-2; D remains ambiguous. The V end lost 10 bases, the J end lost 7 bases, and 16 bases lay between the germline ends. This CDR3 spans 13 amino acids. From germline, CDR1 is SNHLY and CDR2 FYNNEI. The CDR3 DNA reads TGTGCCATCCTGACAAGGCAAGGCGGGGAGCTGTTTTTT. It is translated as CAILTRQGGELFF.

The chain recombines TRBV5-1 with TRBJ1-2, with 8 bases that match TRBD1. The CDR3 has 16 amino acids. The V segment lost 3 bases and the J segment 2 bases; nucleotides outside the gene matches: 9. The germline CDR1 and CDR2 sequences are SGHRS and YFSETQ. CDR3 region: CASSSEIGQGNYGYTF. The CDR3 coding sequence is TGCGCCAGCAGCTCGGAAATTGGACAGGGCAACTATGGCTACACCTTC.

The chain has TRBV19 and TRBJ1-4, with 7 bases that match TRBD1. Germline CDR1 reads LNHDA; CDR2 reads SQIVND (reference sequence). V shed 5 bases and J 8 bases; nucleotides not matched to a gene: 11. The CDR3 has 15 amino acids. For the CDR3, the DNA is TGTGCCAGTAGTTCTTCCGACAGGGTGGGCGAAAAACTGTTTTTT. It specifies CASSSSDRVGEKLFF.

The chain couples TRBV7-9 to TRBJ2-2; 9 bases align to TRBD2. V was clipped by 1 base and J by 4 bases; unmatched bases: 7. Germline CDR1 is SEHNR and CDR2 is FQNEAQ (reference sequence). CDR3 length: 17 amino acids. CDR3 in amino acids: CASSLETSSGTTGELFF. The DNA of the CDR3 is TGTGCCAGCAGCTTAGAAACGTCTAGCGGGACCACCGGGGAGCTGTTTTTT.

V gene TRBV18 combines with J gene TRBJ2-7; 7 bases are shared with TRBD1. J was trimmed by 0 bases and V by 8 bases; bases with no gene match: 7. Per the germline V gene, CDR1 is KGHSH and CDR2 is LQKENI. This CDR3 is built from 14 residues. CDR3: CASKTGTASYEQYF. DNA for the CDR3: TGTGCCAGCAAGACCGGGACAGCCTCCTACGAGCAGTACTTC.

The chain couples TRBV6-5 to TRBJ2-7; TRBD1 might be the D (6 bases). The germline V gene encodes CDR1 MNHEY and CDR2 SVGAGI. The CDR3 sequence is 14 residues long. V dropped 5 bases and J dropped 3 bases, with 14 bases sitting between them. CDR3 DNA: TGTGCCAGCAGTCCGCGACAGGCGGTCTACGAGCAGTACTTC. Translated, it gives CASSPRQAVYEQYF.

The chain's CDR3 is CASSLLRPLDTQYF. As DNA, the CDR3 is TGCGCCAGCAGCCTACTGAGGCCCCTAGATACGCAGTATTTT. The V gene is TRBV4-1, the J gene TRBJ2-3; D gene uncertain. V dropped 4 bases and J dropped 5 bases, with 13 bases sitting between them. The CDR3 is made up of 14 amino acids. The germline gives CDR1 MGHRA, CDR2 YSYEKL.

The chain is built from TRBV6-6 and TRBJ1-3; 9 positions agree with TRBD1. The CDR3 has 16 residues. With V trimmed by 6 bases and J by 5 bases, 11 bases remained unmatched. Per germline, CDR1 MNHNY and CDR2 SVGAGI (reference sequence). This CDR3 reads CASRTTGTGIRNTIYF. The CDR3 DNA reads TGTGCCAGCAGAACGACCGGGACAGGGATTCGAAACACCATATATTTT.

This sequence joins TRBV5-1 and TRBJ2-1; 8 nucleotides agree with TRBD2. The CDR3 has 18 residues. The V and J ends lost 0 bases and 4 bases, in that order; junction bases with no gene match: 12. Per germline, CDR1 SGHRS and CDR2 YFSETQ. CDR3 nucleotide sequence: TGCGCCAGCAGCTTGGTGTCCCCAGCGGGAGTCGGATACAATGAGCAGTTCTTC. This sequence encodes CASSLVSPAGVGYNEQFF.